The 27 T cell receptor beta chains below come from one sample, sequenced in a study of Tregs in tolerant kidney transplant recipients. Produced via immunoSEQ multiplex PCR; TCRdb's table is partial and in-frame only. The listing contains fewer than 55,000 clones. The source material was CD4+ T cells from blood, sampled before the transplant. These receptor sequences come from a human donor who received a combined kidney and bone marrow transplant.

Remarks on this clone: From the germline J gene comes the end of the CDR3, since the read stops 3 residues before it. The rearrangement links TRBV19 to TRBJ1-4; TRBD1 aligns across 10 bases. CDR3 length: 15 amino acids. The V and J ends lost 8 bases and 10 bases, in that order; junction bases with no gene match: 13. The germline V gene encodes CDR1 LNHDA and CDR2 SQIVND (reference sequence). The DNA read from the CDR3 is TGTGCCAGTTTTCAACCGGGACAGGGGACGGGAAAA. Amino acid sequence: CASFQPGQGTGK. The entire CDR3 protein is CASFQPGQGTGKLFF.

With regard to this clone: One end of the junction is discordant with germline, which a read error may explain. CDR3 in amino acids: CSAHRGTSGGVGTDTQYF. CDR3 bases read: TGCAGTGCGCATAGAGGGACTAGCGGGGGGGTAGGCACTGATACG. This chain uses TRBV20-1 with TRBJ2-3, with TRBD2 matching over 16 bases. The read terminates 3 residues ahead of where the CDR3 ends, so the germline J gene completes it. The CDR3 consists of 18 residues. Germline CDR1 and CDR2: DFQATT and SNEGSKA (reference sequence).

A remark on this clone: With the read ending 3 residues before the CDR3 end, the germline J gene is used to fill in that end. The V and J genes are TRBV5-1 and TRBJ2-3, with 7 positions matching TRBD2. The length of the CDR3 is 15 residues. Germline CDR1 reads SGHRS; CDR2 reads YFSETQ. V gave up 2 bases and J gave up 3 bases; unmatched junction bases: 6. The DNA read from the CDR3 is TGCGCCAGCAGCTTCGGTCCCGGGGGGACAGATACG. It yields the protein CASSFGPGGTDT. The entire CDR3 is CASSFGPGGTDTQYF.

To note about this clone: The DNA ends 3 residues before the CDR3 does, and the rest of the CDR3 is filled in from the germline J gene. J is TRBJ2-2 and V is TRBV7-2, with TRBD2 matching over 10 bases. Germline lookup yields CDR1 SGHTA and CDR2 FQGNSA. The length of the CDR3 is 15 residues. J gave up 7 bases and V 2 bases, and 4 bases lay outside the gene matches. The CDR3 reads CASSLSSGGSGELFF. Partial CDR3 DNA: TGTGCCAGCAGCTTATCTAGCGGGGGTAGCGGGGAG.

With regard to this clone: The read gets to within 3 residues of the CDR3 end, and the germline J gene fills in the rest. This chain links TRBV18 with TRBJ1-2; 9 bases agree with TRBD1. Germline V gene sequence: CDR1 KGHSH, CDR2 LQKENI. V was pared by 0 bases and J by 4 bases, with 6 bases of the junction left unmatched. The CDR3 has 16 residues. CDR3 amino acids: CASSPPGDRVAYGYTF. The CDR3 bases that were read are TGTGCCAGCTCACCACCAGGGGACAGGGTTGCCTATGGC.

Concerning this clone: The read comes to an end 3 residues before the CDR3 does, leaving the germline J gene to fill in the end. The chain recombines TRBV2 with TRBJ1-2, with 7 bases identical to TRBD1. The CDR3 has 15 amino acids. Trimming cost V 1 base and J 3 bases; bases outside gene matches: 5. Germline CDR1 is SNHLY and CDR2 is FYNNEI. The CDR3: CASSEGRGPYYGYTF. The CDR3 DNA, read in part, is TGTGCCAGCAGTGAAGGGAGGGGGCCCTACTATGGC.

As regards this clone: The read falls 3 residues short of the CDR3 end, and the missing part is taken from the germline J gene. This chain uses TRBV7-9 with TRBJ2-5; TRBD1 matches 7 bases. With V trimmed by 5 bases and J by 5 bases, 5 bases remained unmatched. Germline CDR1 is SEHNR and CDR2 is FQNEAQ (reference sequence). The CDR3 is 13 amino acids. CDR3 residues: CASSAGGKETQYF. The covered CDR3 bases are TGTGCCAGCAGCGCAGGGGGTAAGGAGACC.

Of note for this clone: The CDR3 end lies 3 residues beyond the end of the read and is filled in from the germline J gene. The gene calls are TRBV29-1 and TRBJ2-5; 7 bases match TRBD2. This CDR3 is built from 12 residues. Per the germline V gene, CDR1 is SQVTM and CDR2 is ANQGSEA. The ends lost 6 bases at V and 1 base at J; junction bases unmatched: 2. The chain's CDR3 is CSVTSPQETQYF. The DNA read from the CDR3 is TGCAGCGTGACTAGCCCCCAAGAGACC.

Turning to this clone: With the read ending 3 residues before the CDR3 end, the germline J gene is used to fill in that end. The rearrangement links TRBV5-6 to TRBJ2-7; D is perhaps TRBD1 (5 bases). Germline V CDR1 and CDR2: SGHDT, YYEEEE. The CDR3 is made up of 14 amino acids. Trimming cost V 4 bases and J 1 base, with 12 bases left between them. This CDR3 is CASSRNQGSYEQYF. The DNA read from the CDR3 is TGTGCCAGCAGCAGAAACCAGGGTTCCTACGAG.

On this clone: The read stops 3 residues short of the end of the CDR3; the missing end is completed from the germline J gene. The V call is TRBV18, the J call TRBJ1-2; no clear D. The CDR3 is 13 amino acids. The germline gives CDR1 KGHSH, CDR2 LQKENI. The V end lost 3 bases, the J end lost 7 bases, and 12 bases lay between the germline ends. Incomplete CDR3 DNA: TGTGCCAGCTCACCGTCAGACTCGTTTGGC. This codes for CASSPSDSFG. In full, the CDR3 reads CASSPSDSFGYTF. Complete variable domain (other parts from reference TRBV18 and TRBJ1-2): NAGVMQNPRHLVRRRGQEARLRCSPMKGHSHVYWYRQLPEEGLKFMVYLQKENIIDESGMPKERFSAEFPKEGPSILRIQQVVRGDSAAYFCASSPSDSFGYTFGSGTRLTVV.

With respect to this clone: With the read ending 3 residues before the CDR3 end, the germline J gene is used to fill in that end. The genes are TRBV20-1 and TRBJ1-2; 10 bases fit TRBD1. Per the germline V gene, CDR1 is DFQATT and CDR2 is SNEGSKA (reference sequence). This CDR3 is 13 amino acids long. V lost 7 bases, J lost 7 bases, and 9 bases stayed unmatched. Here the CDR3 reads CSVPRDRGIGYTF. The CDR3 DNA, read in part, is TGCAGTGTCCCCCGGGACAGGGGCATTGGC.

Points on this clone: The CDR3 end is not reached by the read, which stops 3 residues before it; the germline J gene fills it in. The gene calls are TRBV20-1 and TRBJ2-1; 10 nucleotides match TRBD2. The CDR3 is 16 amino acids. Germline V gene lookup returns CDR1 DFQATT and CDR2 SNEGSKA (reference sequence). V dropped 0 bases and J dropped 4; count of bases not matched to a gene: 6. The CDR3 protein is CSARDPTSGQYNEQFF. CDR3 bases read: TGCAGTGCTAGAGATCCGACTAGCGGGCAATACAATGAG.

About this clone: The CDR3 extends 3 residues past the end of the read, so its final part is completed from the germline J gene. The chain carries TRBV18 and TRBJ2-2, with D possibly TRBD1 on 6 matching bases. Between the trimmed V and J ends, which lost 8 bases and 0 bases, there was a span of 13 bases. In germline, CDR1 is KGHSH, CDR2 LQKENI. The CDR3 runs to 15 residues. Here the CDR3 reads CASPPDRPNTGELFF. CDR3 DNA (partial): TGTGCCAGCCCTCCTGACAGGCCGAACACCGGGGAG.

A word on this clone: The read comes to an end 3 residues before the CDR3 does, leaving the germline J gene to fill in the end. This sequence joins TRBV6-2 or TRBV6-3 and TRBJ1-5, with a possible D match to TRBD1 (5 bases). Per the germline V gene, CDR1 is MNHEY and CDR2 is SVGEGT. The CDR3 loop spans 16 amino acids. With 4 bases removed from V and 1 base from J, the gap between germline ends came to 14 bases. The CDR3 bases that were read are TGTGCCAGCAGTTGGAGGGGTTGGTACAGCAATCAGCCC. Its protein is CASSWRGWYSNQP. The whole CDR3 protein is CASSWRGWYSNQPQHF.

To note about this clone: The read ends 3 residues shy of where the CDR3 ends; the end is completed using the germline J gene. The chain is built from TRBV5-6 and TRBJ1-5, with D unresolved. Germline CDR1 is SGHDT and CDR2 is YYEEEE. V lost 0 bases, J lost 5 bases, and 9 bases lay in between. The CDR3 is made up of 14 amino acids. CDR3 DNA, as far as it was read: TGTGCCAGCAGCTTGGGGGCAGGCCATCAGCCC. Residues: CASSLGAGHQP. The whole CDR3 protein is CASSLGAGHQPQHF.

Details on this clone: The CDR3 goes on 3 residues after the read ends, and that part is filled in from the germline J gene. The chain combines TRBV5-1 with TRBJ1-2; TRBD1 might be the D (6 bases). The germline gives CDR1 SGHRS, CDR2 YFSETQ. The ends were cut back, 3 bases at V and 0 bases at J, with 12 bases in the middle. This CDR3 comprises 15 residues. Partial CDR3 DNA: TGCGCCAGCAGCTCCGAGGGGGGGTCTAACTATGGC. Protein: CASSSEGGSNYG. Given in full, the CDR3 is CASSSEGGSNYGYTF.

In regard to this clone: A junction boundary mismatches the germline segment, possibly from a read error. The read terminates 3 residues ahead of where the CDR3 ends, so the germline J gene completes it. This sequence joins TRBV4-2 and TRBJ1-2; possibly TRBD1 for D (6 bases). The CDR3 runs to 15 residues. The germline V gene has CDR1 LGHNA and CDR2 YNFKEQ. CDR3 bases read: TGCGCCAGCAGCCAAGATAACACAGGGACCTATGGC. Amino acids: CASSQDNTGTYG. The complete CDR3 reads CASSQDNTGTYGYTF.

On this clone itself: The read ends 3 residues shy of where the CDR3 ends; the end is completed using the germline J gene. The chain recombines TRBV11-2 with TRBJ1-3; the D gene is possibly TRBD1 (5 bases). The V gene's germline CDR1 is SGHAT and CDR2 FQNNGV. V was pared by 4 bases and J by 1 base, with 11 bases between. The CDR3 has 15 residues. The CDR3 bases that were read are TGTGCCAGCAGCTGGGGAACAGGATCTGGAAACACC. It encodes CASSWGTGSGNT. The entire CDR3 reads CASSWGTGSGNTIYF.

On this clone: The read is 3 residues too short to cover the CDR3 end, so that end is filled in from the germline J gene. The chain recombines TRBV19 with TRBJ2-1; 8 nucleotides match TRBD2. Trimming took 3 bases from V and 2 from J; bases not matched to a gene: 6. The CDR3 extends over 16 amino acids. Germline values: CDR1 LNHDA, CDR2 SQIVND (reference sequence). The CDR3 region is CASSMRSGRTYNEQFF. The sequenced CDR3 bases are TGTGCCAGTAGTATGCGGAGCGGGAGAACCTACAATGAG.

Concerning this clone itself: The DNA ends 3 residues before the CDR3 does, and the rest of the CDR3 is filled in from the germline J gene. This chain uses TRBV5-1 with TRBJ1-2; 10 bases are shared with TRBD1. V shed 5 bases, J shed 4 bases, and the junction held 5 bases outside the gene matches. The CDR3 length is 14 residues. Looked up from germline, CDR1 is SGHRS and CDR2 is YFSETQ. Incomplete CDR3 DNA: TGCGCCAGCAGACCGACAGGGGGCGGCTATGGC. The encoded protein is CASRPTGGGYG. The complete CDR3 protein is CASRPTGGGYGYTF.

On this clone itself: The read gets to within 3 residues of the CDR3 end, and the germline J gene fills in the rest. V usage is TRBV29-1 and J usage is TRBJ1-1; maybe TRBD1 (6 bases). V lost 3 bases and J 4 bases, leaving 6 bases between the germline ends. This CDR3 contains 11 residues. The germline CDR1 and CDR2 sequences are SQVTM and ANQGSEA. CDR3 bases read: TGCAGCGTTGACAGGGGCACTGAA. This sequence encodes CSVDRGTE. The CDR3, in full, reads CSVDRGTEAFF. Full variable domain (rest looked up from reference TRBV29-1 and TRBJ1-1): SAVISQKPSRDICQRGTSLTIQCQVDSQVTMMFWYRQQPGQSLTLIATANQGSEATYESGFVIDKFPISRPNLTFSTLTVSNMSPEDSSIYLCSVDRGTEAFFGQGTRLTVV.

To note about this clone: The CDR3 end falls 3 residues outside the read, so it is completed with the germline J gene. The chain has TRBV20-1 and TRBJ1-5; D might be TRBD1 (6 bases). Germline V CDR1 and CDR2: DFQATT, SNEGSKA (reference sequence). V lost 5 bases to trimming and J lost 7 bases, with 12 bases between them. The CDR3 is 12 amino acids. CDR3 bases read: TGCAGTGCTTACAGGGTTGGCCAGCCC. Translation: CSAYRVGQP. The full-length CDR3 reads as CSAYRVGQPQHF.

CDR3 DNA (partial): TGTGCCAGCAGGGACAGACCCTACGAG. Amino acids: CASRDRPYE. The complete CDR3 reads CASRDRPYEQYF. The chain has TRBV2 and TRBJ2-7; a possible D gene is TRBD1 (6 bases). The CDR3 goes on 3 residues after the read ends, and that part is filled in from the germline J gene. The V end was cut by 6 bases, the J end by 2 bases, with 8 bases between. The length of the CDR3 is 12 residues. CDR1 is SNHLY, CDR2 FYNNEI, per germline.

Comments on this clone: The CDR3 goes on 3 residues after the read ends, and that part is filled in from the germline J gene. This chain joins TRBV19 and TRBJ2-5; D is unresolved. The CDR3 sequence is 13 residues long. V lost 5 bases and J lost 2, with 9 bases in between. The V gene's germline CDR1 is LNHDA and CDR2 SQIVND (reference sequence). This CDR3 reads CASSQTEQETQYF. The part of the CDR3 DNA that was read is TGTGCCAGTAGTCAAACTGAACAAGAGACC.

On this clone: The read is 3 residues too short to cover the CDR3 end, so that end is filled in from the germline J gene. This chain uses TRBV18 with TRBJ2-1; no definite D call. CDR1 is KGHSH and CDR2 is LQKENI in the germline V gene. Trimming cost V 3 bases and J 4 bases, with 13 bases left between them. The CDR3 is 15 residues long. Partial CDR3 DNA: TGTGCCAGCTCACCTCAGGAAACCTCTTACAATGAG. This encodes CASSPQETSYNE. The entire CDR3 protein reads CASSPQETSYNEQFF. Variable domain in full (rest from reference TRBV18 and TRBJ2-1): NAGVMQNPRHLVRRRGQEARLRCSPMKGHSHVYWYRQLPEEGLKFMVYLQKENIIDESGMPKERFSAEFPKEGPSILRIQQVVRGDSAAYFCASSPQETSYNEQFFGPGTRLTVL.

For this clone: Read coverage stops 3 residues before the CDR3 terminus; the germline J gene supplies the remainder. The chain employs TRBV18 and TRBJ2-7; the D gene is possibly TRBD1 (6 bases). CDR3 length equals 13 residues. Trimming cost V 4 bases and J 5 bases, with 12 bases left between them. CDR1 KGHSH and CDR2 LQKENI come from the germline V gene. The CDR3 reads CASSQLTGNEQYF. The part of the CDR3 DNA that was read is TGTGCCAGCTCACAACTCACAGGGAACGAG. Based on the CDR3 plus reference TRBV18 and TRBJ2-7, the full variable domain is NAGVMQNPRHLVRRRGQEARLRCSPMKGHSHVYWYRQLPEEGLKFMVYLQKENIIDESGMPKERFSAEFPKEGPSILRIQQVVRGDSAAYFCASSQLTGNEQYFGPGTRLTVT.

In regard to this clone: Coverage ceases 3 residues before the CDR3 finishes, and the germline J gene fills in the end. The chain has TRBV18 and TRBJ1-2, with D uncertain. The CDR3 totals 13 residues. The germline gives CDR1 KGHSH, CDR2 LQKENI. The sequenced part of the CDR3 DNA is TGTGCCAGCTCACCCTCCGGCAGGATGGGC. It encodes CASSPSGRMG. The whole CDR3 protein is CASSPSGRMGYTF.